The clone carrying this TCR beta chain was detected many times. Its specificity is unknown. The data were taken from a study of neurological immune-mediated disorders. Study-wide findings and caveats: Association of the multiple sclerosis repertoire cluster with clinical or MRI features was not observed for any feature.

Synthesis of cDNA was performed by 5'RACE using 10-nucleotide random UMIs. TCRdb ran MiXCR on the 5' RACE reads and lists one entry per CDR3 protein. Of tens of thousands of distinct CDR3 sequences listed, roughly 3.3% are singletons. V lost 1 base, J lost 0 bases, and 11 bases lay in between. This CDR3 is built from 16 residues. Germline V lookup: CDR1 SGHTA, CDR2 FQGTGA. The chain carries TRBV7-3 and TRBJ2-3; D gene uncertain. Sequencing was performed on PBMCs. The clonotype was recovered from a woman between 50 and 59 years old with multiple sclerosis. This chain's CDR3 is CASSLKPRGSTDTQYF. Here the CDR3 DNA reads TGTGCCAGCAGCTTAAAGCCTAGAGGTAGCACAGATACGCAGTATTTT.